This T cell receptor (beta chain) was found in a study of Ad26.COV2.S vaccination and SARS-CoV-2 variants. The overall study: By the intramuscular route, Ad26.COV2.S was given once, or twice 56 days apart.

The sample holds a few counts of this clone. Its specificity is not known. Only in-frame clones appear in the TCRdb table, and some are missing; sequencing was by immunoSEQ multiplex PCR. The sample includes about 350,000 clones, around 86% of them seen just once. The treatment is: over 15 received Ad26.COV2.S at low or high dose, single or two shots; 5 received placebo; per-sample allocation not given. Sampling occurred on day 63 after the first vaccine or placebo injection. Germline loops: CDR1 KGHSH, CDR2 LQKENI. The CDR3 contains 12 residues. Trimming left V 2 bases short and J 5 bases short, with 6 bases between. Study-wide results and caveats: An underestimation of total T cell responses may have resulted from the TCR breadth and depth analyses. Substantial breadth was reported for post-vaccination spike-specific CD8+ and CD4+ T cells.

This chain connects TRBV18 to TRBJ1-1; D is uncertain. This specimen was peripheral blood, taken in a trial of Ad26.COV2.S vaccine versus placebo. The receptor was isolated from a person between 18 and 65 years old who received the Ad26.COV2.S COVID-19 vaccine or a placebo. In DNA form, the CDR3 reads TGTGCCAGCTCACCAGGTTGGACTGAAGCTTTCTTT. Translated: CASSPGWTEAFF.